This T cell receptor (beta chain) emerged from a study of control samples from healthy donors and cancer patients. The data were produced by immunoSEQ multiplex PCR, yet TCRdb's version contains in-frame clones alone and is incomplete. The sample shows 400,000 to 450,000 clones, around 90% of them seen only once. The material sequenced was PBMCs. The sequence was obtained from a middle-aged man with head and neck cancer.

The CDR3 sequence is CAISRGRDQETQYF. Here the CDR3 DNA reads TGTGCCATCAGTCGAGGGAGGGACCAAGAGACCCAGTACTTC. The chain joins TRBV10-3 to TRBJ2-5; 7 bases fit TRBD2. J gave up 0 bases and V 5 bases, and 3 bases lay outside the gene matches. The CDR3 runs to 14 residues. Germline values: CDR1 ENHRY, CDR2 SYGVKD.